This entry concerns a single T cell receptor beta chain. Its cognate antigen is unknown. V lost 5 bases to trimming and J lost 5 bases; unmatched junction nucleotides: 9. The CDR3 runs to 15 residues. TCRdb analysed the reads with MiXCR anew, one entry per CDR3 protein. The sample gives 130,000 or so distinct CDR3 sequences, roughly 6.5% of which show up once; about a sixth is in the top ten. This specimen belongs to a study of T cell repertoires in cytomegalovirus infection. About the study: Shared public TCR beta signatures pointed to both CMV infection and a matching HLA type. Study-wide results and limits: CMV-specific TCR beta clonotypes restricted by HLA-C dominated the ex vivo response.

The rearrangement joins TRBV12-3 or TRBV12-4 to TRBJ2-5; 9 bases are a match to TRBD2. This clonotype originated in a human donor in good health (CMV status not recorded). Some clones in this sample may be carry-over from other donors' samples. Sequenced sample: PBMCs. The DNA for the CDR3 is TGTGCCAGCAGTCCCGTGGGTAGCGGGGGTGAGACCCAGTACTTC. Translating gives CASSPVGSGGETQYF.